This TCR beta chain was captured by sequencing in a study of blood T cell repertoires in COVID-19. In the study overall: There were acute and convalescent COVID-19 samples, and they came from the United States, Italy and Spain. PBMCs, B-cell-depleted T cells, or T cells provided the cDNA or gDNA that made up the material.

Authors' analysis steps: For nucleated cells, counts were estimated from reference gene primer amplification. TCRdb's table, derived via immunoSEQ multiplex PCR, lists solely in-frame clones and lacks some. V and J calls plus clone size are reproduced from that table; the DNA served to infer D and trimming. The repertoire consists of 400,000 to 550,000 clones, with 80% to 90% occurring once and the leading ten covering 4% to 5.5%. This clone was found once. Germline CDR1 SNHLY, CDR2 FYNNEI. The germline V and J ends were trimmed by 8 bases and 8 bases, with 31 bases remaining between them. CDR3 length equals 18 residues.

The V gene is TRBV2, the J gene TRBJ2-1; D might be TRBD1 (6 bases). Source material: peripheral blood. The sequence came from a woman in her 30s with acute or convalescent COVID-19. The CDR3, as DNA: TGTGCCAGCCGCACGGAGATGGGGGCCAGCGGACCTAGGGATGAGCAGTTCTTC. It codes for CASRTEMGASGPRDEQFF. The variable domain in full, completed from reference TRBV2 and TRBJ2-1, reads EPEVTQTPSHQVTQMGQEVILRCVPISNHLYFYWYRQILGQKVEFLVSFYNNEISEKSEIFDDQFSVERPDGSNFTLKIRSTKLEDSAMYFCASRTEMGASGPRDEQFFGPGTRLTVL.